This is a list of T cell receptor beta chains from one sample in a study of PD-1 blockade in classical Hodgkin lymphoma. Generated by immunoSEQ multiplex PCR, the TCRdb table keeps only in-frame clones and is missing some. In the table there are over 90,000 clones, 75% to 90% of which are singletons. The material sequenced was peripheral blood mononuclear cells (PBMCs), taken before the second cycle of nivolumab. All receptors derive from a human donor with classical Hodgkin lymphoma. CDR3s include the opening cysteine and the closing phenylalanine or tryptophan. Each record gives: J gene, V gene, D gene, clone size, CDR3 DNA, CDR3 protein. D genes are given only for firm matches. Clone size is not always given. Where it is, it says once, few, many or a class for expanded clones.

J gene: TRBJ2-7
V gene: TRBV20-1
D gene: -
clone size: -
CDR3 DNA: TGCAGTGCTAATTCCTACGAGCAGTACTTC
CDR3 protein: CSANSYEQYF

J gene: TRBJ2-7
V gene: TRBV11-2
D gene: TRBD2
clone size: -
CDR3 DNA: TGTGCCAGCAGCGTAACTAGCGCAGGGCACGACGAGCAGTACTTC
CDR3 protein: CASSVTSAGHDEQYF

J gene: TRBJ2-5
V gene: TRBV11-2
D gene: -
clone size: -
CDR3 DNA: TGTGCCAGCAGCGCTTGGGACCTCCAAGAGACCCAGTACTTC
CDR3 protein: CASSAWDLQETQYF

J gene: TRBJ2-3
V gene: TRBV9
D gene: -
clone size: -
CDR3 DNA: TGTGCCAGCAGCTCAGGCAACAGTGAACTTACAGATACGCAGTATTTT
CDR3 protein: CASSSGNSELTDTQYF

J gene: TRBJ2-7
V gene: TRBV4-2
D gene: TRBD1
clone size: once
CDR3 DNA: TGTGCCAGCAGCCTCAGGGGGCGCAGTTACGAGCAGTACTTC
CDR3 protein: CASSLRGRSYEQYF

J gene: TRBJ2-5
V gene: TRBV7-9
D gene: TRBD2
clone size: -
CDR3 DNA: TGTGCCAGCAGCCCTCTTCGACTAGCGGGGGACTTCCAAGAGACCCAGTACTTC
CDR3 protein: CASSPLRLAGDFQETQYF

J gene: TRBJ2-5
V gene: TRBV9
D gene: TRBD2
clone size: -
CDR3 DNA: TGTGCCAGCAGCGACAAGACTAGCCGAGCCGGAGAGACCCAGTACTTC
CDR3 protein: CASSDKTSRAGETQYF

J gene: TRBJ1-5
V gene: TRBV5-1
D gene: -
clone size: -
CDR3 DNA: TGCGCCAGCAGCTTGCTGGGGAAGAGCAATCAGCCCCAGCATTTT
CDR3 protein: CASSLLGKSNQPQHF

J gene: TRBJ2-7
V gene: TRBV20-1
D gene: -
clone size: -
CDR3 DNA: TGCAGTGCCCCCGACCGGATCGAGCAGTACTTC
CDR3 protein: CSAPDRIEQYF

J gene: TRBJ2-1
V gene: TRBV11-2
D gene: -
clone size: -
CDR3 DNA: TGTGCCAGCAGCTTAGGTGTTGGGAGGGGGTACAATGAGCAGTTCTTC
CDR3 protein: CASSLGVGRGYNEQFF

J gene: TRBJ2-1
V gene: TRBV11-2
D gene: TRBD1
clone size: -
CDR3 DNA: TGTGCCAGCAGCCCGACAGGGGTTTCCATGGGCTCCTACAATGAGCAGTTCTTC
CDR3 protein: CASSPTGVSMGSYNEQFF

J gene: TRBJ1-2
V gene: TRBV29-1
D gene: -
clone size: once
CDR3 DNA: TGCAGCGCAGGGGACAAGAACTATGGCTACACCTTC
CDR3 protein: CSAGDKNYGYTF

J gene: TRBJ1-6
V gene: TRBV23-1
D gene: -
clone size: -
CDR3 DNA: TGCGCCAGCAGTCAATCGAGATTAATGAGCTCCTATAATTCACCCCTCCACTTT
CDR3 protein: CASSQSRLMSSYNSPLHF

J gene: TRBJ1-1
V gene: TRBV5-4
D gene: TRBD1
clone size: -
CDR3 DNA: TGTGCCAGCAGCTTGGGGACAGGGCTGAACACTGAAGCTTTCTTT
CDR3 protein: CASSLGTGLNTEAFF

J gene: TRBJ2-4
V gene: TRBV5-1
D gene: TRBD1
clone size: once
CDR3 DNA: TGCGCCAGCAGCTTGACCCACGGGACAGCTGGATGGGCCAAAAACATTCAGTACTTC
CDR3 protein: CASSLTHGTAGWAKNIQYF

J gene: TRBJ1-4
V gene: TRBV4-1
D gene: TRBD1
clone size: -
CDR3 DNA: TGCGCCAGCAGCCAAGAGAGGACAGGGAGTATCACTAATGAAAAACTGTTTTTT
CDR3 protein: CASSQERTGSITNEKLFF

J gene: TRBJ2-7
V gene: TRBV15
D gene: -
clone size: once
CDR3 DNA: TGTGCCACCAGTAACCCGTCGGCAGGGGATTACGAGCAGTACTTC
CDR3 protein: CATSNPSAGDYEQYF

J gene: TRBJ2-1
V gene: TRBV27
D gene: TRBD2
clone size: -
CDR3 DNA: TGTGCCAGCAGTACGGGACTAGCGGGAGATCTTGAGCAGTTCTTC
CDR3 protein: CASSTGLAGDLEQFF

J gene: TRBJ2-7
V gene: TRBV6-5
D gene: -
clone size: -
CDR3 DNA: TGTGCCAGCAGTTACCGGGGGGCCGGTTACGAGCAGTACTTC
CDR3 protein: CASSYRGAGYEQYF

J gene: TRBJ2-3
V gene: TRBV27
D gene: TRBD1
clone size: -
CDR3 DNA: TGTGCCAGCAGTTCCATAGGACAGGGGGCGCTGAGGGCAGATACGCAGTATTTT
CDR3 protein: CASSSIGQGALRADTQYF

J gene: TRBJ2-3
V gene: TRBV11-2
D gene: TRBD2
clone size: -
CDR3 DNA: TGTGCCAGCAGCCCGCCGAGCGGGGGGTCCTTCGGTACGCAGTATTTT
CDR3 protein: CASSPPSGGSFGTQYF

J gene: TRBJ2-1
V gene: TRBV18
D gene: TRBD1
clone size: -
CDR3 DNA: TGTGCCAGCTCACCAAAGGACAGGGGTTCCTACAATGAGCAGTTCTTC
CDR3 protein: CASSPKDRGSYNEQFF

J gene: TRBJ2-1
V gene: TRBV28
D gene: -
clone size: -
CDR3 DNA: TGTGCCAACTCGAGGGCGGGACCCTACAATGAGCAGTTCTTC
CDR3 protein: CANSRAGPYNEQFF

J gene: TRBJ1-6
V gene: TRBV9
D gene: -
clone size: -
CDR3 DNA: TGTGCCAGCAGCGCCGACCAGGAACATAATTCACCCCTCCACTTT
CDR3 protein: CASSADQEHNSPLHF

J gene: TRBJ2-1
V gene: TRBV5-1
D gene: TRBD1
clone size: -
CDR3 DNA: TGCGCCAGCAGATACCGGACAGGGGACGAGCAGTTCTTC
CDR3 protein: CASRYRTGDEQFF

J gene: TRBJ2-7
V gene: TRBV5-1
D gene: -
clone size: few
CDR3 DNA: TGCGCCAGCAGGTTACTAGCCCTTGAGAGCTACGAGCAGTACTTC
CDR3 protein: CASRLLALESYEQYF

J gene: TRBJ1-2
V gene: TRBV28
D gene: -
clone size: -
CDR3 DNA: TGTGCCAGCAGTTTAGGCCAGAACTATGGCTACACCTTC
CDR3 protein: CASSLGQNYGYTF

J gene: TRBJ1-1
V gene: TRBV10-3
D gene: -
clone size: -
CDR3 DNA: TGTGCCATCAGTGAGTTGGGCACTGAAGCTTTCTTT
CDR3 protein: CAISELGTEAFF

J gene: TRBJ2-1
V gene: TRBV11-3
D gene: -
clone size: once
CDR3 DNA: TGTGCCAGCAGCGAAGGCGGCTCCTTGGATGAGCAGTTCTTC
CDR3 protein: CASSEGGSLDEQFF

J gene: TRBJ2-1
V gene: TRBV6-1
D gene: TRBD2
clone size: -
CDR3 DNA: TGTGCCAGCAACCCGGGTAGCGGGACCAATGAGCAGTTCTTC
CDR3 protein: CASNPGSGTNEQFF

J gene: TRBJ2-2
V gene: TRBV7-9
D gene: -
clone size: -
CDR3 DNA: TGTGCCAGCAGCTTGGGCGGGGACACCGGGGAGCTGTTTTTT
CDR3 protein: CASSLGGDTGELFF

J gene: TRBJ2-3
V gene: TRBV28
D gene: -
clone size: -
CDR3 DNA: TGTGCCAGCAGTTTTGGGACACCCTTGGCAGATACGCAGTATTTT
CDR3 protein: CASSFGTPLADTQYF

J gene: TRBJ1-1
V gene: TRBV7-8
D gene: -
clone size: -
CDR3 DNA: TGTGCCAGCAGCTCCGGGTACTCCACTGAAGCTTTCTTT
CDR3 protein: CASSSGYSTEAFF

J gene: TRBJ2-5
V gene: TRBV27
D gene: -
clone size: -
CDR3 DNA: TGTGCCAGCAGTCTCTCTCCGGGGCACCCAAAGCCGGAGACCCAGTACTTC
CDR3 protein: CASSLSPGHPKPETQYF

J gene: TRBJ2-1
V gene: TRBV6-1
D gene: TRBD2
clone size: -
CDR3 DNA: TGTGCCAGCAGTGGCCAGTACGGGGGGGTCGATTACCATGAGCAGTTCTTC
CDR3 protein: CASSGQYGGVDYHEQFF

J gene: TRBJ1-3
V gene: TRBV7-9
D gene: TRBD1
clone size: -
CDR3 DNA: TGTGCCAGCAGCTTTCAAACAGGGGCGGCGGGAAACACCATATATTTT
CDR3 protein: CASSFQTGAAGNTIYF

J gene: TRBJ2-3
V gene: TRBV19
D gene: TRBD1
clone size: -
CDR3 DNA: TGTGCCACCTCCCAGGGGGTTTTCACAGATACGCAGTATTTT
CDR3 protein: CATSQGVFTDTQYF

J gene: TRBJ2-3
V gene: TRBV10-2
D gene: -
clone size: -
CDR3 DNA: TGCGCCAGCAGTGAGTGGGCCGCCAGAACGGATACGCAGTATTTT
CDR3 protein: CASSEWAARTDTQYF

J gene: TRBJ1-5
V gene: TRBV6-1
D gene: -
clone size: -
CDR3 DNA: TGTGCCAGCAGTGAAGCGCGGAGGTATCAGCCCCAGCATTTT
CDR3 protein: CASSEARRYQPQHF

J gene: TRBJ2-7
V gene: TRBV2
D gene: -
clone size: -
CDR3 DNA: TGTGCCAGCGCCATCCTGAGCTCCTACGAGCAGTACTTC
CDR3 protein: CASAILSSYEQYF

J gene: TRBJ2-4
V gene: TRBV2
D gene: TRBD1
clone size: large
CDR3 DNA: TGTGCCAGCAGGGATCTCGACAGGGTAGAAAACATTCAGTACTTC
CDR3 protein: CASRDLDRVENIQYF

J gene: TRBJ1-6
V gene: TRBV28
D gene: -
clone size: -
CDR3 DNA: TGTGCCAGCAGTTCCCACCCCACAGGGAGTTTCGCTTCACCCCTCCACTTT
CDR3 protein: CASSSHPTGSFASPLHF

J gene: TRBJ1-6
V gene: TRBV27
D gene: -
clone size: -
CDR3 DNA: TGTGCCAGCAGTTCCGAAGGAGGCTTGAGTCTCCGGTCACCCCTCCACTTT
CDR3 protein: CASSSEGGLSLRSPLHF

J gene: TRBJ2-1
V gene: TRBV7-9
D gene: TRBD2
clone size: -
CDR3 DNA: TGTGCCAGCAGCTTAGCCAGCGGGAGACCAGATGAGCAGTTCTTC
CDR3 protein: CASSLASGRPDEQFF

J gene: TRBJ2-5
V gene: TRBV5-1
D gene: TRBD2
clone size: -
CDR3 DNA: TGCGCCAGCAGGGGGACTAGCCAAGAGACCCAGTACTTC
CDR3 protein: CASRGTSQETQYF

J gene: TRBJ2-1
V gene: TRBV28
D gene: TRBD1
clone size: -
CDR3 DNA: TGTGCCCATTCGGACAGGGAGGATAACTTCTACAATGAGCAGTTCTTC
CDR3 protein: CAHSDREDNFYNEQFF